This T cell receptor beta chain was recorded in a study of tumor-infiltrating lymphocytes in primary liver carcinoma. Looking at the study overall: Measuring roughly 4 to 10 cm across, the tumors were staged as T1-T3 N0M0.

Study outcomes and limitations: Tumors had a significantly higher top-250-clone fraction than blood (p = 0.039). Relative to tumor region pairs, the tumor-adjacent and tumor-blood pairs showed overlap that was lower. Merely some 7-25% of top clones spanned all five tumor regions.

Each 20-30 mg portion of unsorted bulk tissue served as the source for co-extraction of RNA and DNA. A primer in the constant region served to generate TCR beta cDNA from 450 to 600 ng of total RNA. ARM-PCR was slightly modified, and three nested multiplex PCR rounds with it gave rise to the TCR beta libraries. The first two PCR rounds, roughly 10 cycles each, used TRBV1-TRBV30 forward primers and a C-beta reverse primer. TCRdb itself ran the multiplex PCR reads through MiXCR, one entry per CDR3 protein. Of around 100,000 distinct CDR3 sequences in the sample, approximately 68% are singletons; the top ten hold 9% to 10%. Germline-derived CDR1 and CDR2 are MDHEN and SYDVKM. The length of the CDR3 is 12 residues. To note about this clonotype: Its antigen remains unknown. The germline gene is not matched at one end of the junction; a read error may be the cause.

The V and J genes are TRBV28 and TRBJ1-1; D uncertain. Specimen: liver tumor tissue from sampling region 5. Subset of the sample: tumor region T5, tumor centre. The receptor was isolated from a woman aged 60-75 years with primary liver carcinoma and hepatitis B virus infection. The CDR3 region has the DNA TGTGCCGGCAGTTTGGTGCGAACTGAAGCTTTCTTT. Residues: CAGSLVRTEAFF.